These 29 T cell receptor beta chains were all obtained from the same sample, sequenced in a study of blood T cell repertoires in COVID-19. Clones were read by immunoSEQ multiplex PCR, and TCRdb kept only the in-frame ones, dropping some. The data show some 700,000 clones, with just under 90% seen just once and about 0.26% held by the top ten. The sequenced sample consisted of peripheral blood. The receptors here all came from a woman younger than 30 with acute or convalescent COVID-19.

This clone is a singleton in its sample. The chain combines TRBV28 with TRBJ2-4, with D perhaps matching TRBD2 (6 bases). This CDR3 is built from 16 residues. V lost 6 bases and J lost 0, with 15 bases in between. Germline CDR1 reads MDHEN; CDR2 reads SYDVKM. CDR3 sequence (DNA): TGTGCCAGCAGCTATATGGGGGACTTAGCCAAAAACATTCAGTACTTC. Amino acid sequence: CASSYMGDLAKNIQYF.

The genes are TRBV18 and TRBJ1-1, with a tentative D call TRBD1 (6 bases). The CDR3 covers 14 residues. Germline-derived CDR1 and CDR2 are KGHSH and LQKENI. Trimming took off 6 bases at V and 6 bases at J, with 17 bases between the two ends. The CDR3 nucleotides are TGTGCCAGCTCCCCAGGACAGATGGGTTCTGAAGCTTTCTTT. Translated, it gives CASSPGQMGSEAFF. Together with reference TRBV18 and TRBJ1-1, the CDR3 gives the full variable domain: NAGVMQNPRHLVRRRGQEARLRCSPMKGHSHVYWYRQLPEEGLKFMVYLQKENIIDESGMPKERFSAEFPKEGPSILRIQQVVRGDSAAYFCASSPGQMGSEAFFGQGTRLTVV.

CDR3 sequence (DNA): TGTGCCAGTAGTATGGCCCTCAGAAACATAGCCAAAAACATTCAGTACTTC. Translated, it gives CASSMALRNIAKNIQYF. The V gene is TRBV19, the J gene TRBJ2-4; D gene ambiguous. Between the trimmed V and J ends, which lost 3 bases and 0 bases, there was a span of 15 bases. Germline lookup yields CDR1 LNHDA and CDR2 SQIVND (reference sequence). This CDR3 spans 17 amino acids.

The V gene is TRBV7-9, the J gene TRBJ2-7; a weak D match, TRBD2 (5 bases). V lost 11 bases and J 5 bases, leaving 13 bases between the germline ends. The CDR3 length is 11 residues. CDR1 and CDR2 from the germline V gene are SEHNR and FQNEAQ (reference sequence). CDR3 coding DNA: TGTGCCCTGGAGGCTTACGACGAGCAGTACTTC. Its protein is CALEAYDEQYF.

The chain couples TRBV11-2 to TRBJ1-2; TRBD1 agrees at 8 bases. The V and J ends lost 5 bases and 5 bases, in that order; junction bases with no gene match: 7. Germline values: CDR1 SGHAT, CDR2 FQNNGV. The CDR3 contains 14 residues. DNA for the CDR3: TGTGCCAGCAGCCCGGACAGGGTTCGGTATGGCTACACCTTC. Its protein product is CASSPDRVRYGYTF.

The chain's CDR3 is CASRLQGASYNEQFF. CDR3 nucleotide sequence: TGCGCCAGCAGACTCCAGGGGGCTTCCTACAATGAGCAGTTCTTC. This chain uses TRBV4-3 with TRBJ2-1; 8 bases fit TRBD1. V was pared by 6 bases and J by 1 base, with 5 bases of the junction left unmatched. The germline V gene has CDR1 LGHNA and CDR2 YSLEER. The CDR3 extends over 15 amino acids.

This rearrangement joins TRBV7-9 to TRBJ2-1, with 8 bases matching TRBD1. The trim removed 5 bases at V and 9 bases at J, leaving 18 bases unmatched. Per the germline V gene, CDR1 is SEHNR and CDR2 is FQNEAQ (reference sequence). CDR3 length equals 17 residues. CDR3 residues: CASSRDRHYTTTIEQFF. CDR3 in DNA: TGTGCCAGCAGCAGGGACAGGCACTATACTACCACAATTGAGCAGTTCTTC.

As concerns this clone: The same CDR3 arises from other DNA sequences in this sample as well. V gene TRBV18 combines with J gene TRBJ1-2; possible D gene TRBD1, 5 bases. The CDR3 consists of 12 residues. Trimming stripped 2 bases from V and 6 bases from J, with 7 bases between. CDR1 and CDR2 (germline): KGHSH, LQKENI. In DNA form, the CDR3 reads TGTGCCAGCTCACCAAGCAGGGATGGCTACACCTTC. Amino acid sequence: CASSPSRDGYTF. Full variable domain (missing parts from reference TRBV18 and TRBJ1-2): NAGVMQNPRHLVRRRGQEARLRCSPMKGHSHVYWYRQLPEEGLKFMVYLQKENIIDESGMPKERFSAEFPKEGPSILRIQQVVRGDSAAYFCASSPSRDGYTFGSGTRLTVV.

The rearrangement links TRBV21-1 to TRBJ2-5; TRBD1 is the table's D call, not checked against the DNA. TRBV21-1 is tagged as a pseudogene. This CDR3 contains 14 residues. CDR3 amino acids: CASSKDTARETQYF. CDR3 DNA sequence: TGTGCCAGCAGCAAAGATACAGCTCGAGAGACCCAGTACTTC.

This clone has just one count. This sequence joins TRBV20-1 and TRBJ1-2; D is uncertain. Trimming took off 6 bases at V and 4 bases at J, with 9 bases between the two ends. This CDR3 spans 11 amino acids. Germline lookup yields CDR1 DFQATT and CDR2 SNEGSKA (reference sequence). The CDR3 bases are TGCAGTGCAAGTGCGGGCTATGGCTACACCTTC. Its protein product is CSASAGYGYTF.

This chain links TRBV5-1 with TRBJ1-1; perhaps TRBD1 as D (6 bases). Germline CDR1 is SGHRS and CDR2 is YFSETQ. The CDR3 runs to 14 residues. Between the trimmed V and J ends, which lost 4 bases and 4 bases, there was a span of 14 bases. CDR3 residues: CASSLLTGSTEAFF. Here the CDR3 DNA reads TGCGCCAGCAGCCTCCTTACAGGGTCCACTGAAGCTTTCTTT.

The chain recombines TRBV11-2 with TRBJ2-7; TRBD2 might be the D (6 bases). The germline V and J ends were trimmed by 0 bases and 3 bases, with 12 bases remaining between them. Germline CDR1 SGHAT, CDR2 FQNNGV. The length of the CDR3 is 15 residues. CDR3 coding DNA: TGTGCCAGCAGCTTAGAATCGGGGGACTTCTACGAGCAGTACTTC. Protein: CASSLESGDFYEQYF. Full variable domain (rest looked up from reference TRBV11-2 and TRBJ2-7): EAGVAQSPRYKIIEKRQSVAFWCNPISGHATLYWYQQILGQGPKLLIQFQNNGVVDDSQLPKDRFSAERLKGVDSTLKIQPAKLEDSAVYLCASSLESGDFYEQYFGPGTRLTVT.

The V gene is TRBV5-3, the J gene TRBJ1-2; a weak D match, TRBD1 (5 bases). TRBV5-3 is annotated as an ORF whose role is uncertain. This CDR3 spans 12 amino acids. Between the trimmed V and J ends, which lost 9 bases and 4 bases, there was a span of 13 bases. The CDR3 nucleotides read TGTGCCACCCAAGACAGTGGCTATGGCTACACCTTC. This codes for CATQDSGYGYTF.

The genes are TRBV19 and TRBJ2-3; D remains ambiguous. The CDR3 is 14 amino acids. Germline assignment: CDR1 LNHDA and CDR2 SQIVND (reference sequence). V was trimmed by 5 bases and J by 2 bases, leaving 11 bases between them. The CDR3 DNA follows: TGTGCCAGTAGTCGGCAGGAATACACAGATACGCAGTATTTT. It is translated as CASSRQEYTDTQYF.

This chain uses TRBV7-8 with TRBJ2-1; D is possibly TRBD1 (6 bases). This CDR3 contains 16 residues. Trimming took off 5 bases at V and 0 bases at J, with 14 bases between the two ends. Looked up from germline, CDR1 is SGHVS and CDR2 is FQNEAQ. For the CDR3, the DNA is TGTGCCAGCAGCCTTACAGGGATACACTCCTACAATGAGCAGTTCTTC. Translating it yields CASSLTGIHSYNEQFF.

CDR3: CASRPAGTGGFEQYF. For the CDR3, the DNA is TGTGCCAGCAGGCCCGCCGGGACAGGGGGCTTCGAGCAGTACTTC. The chain uses TRBV5-6 and TRBJ2-7; 12 positions agree with TRBD1. CDR3 length: 15 amino acids. Trimming cost V 5 bases and J 6 bases; bases outside gene matches: 9. Germline loops: CDR1 SGHDT, CDR2 YYEEEE.

The V call is TRBV11-2, the J call TRBJ1-2, with a tentative D call TRBD1 (5 bases). This CDR3 has 15 amino acids. The ends were cut back, 7 bases at V and 4 bases at J, with 19 bases in the middle. Germline V gives CDR1 SGHAT, CDR2 FQNNGV. Here the CDR3 reads CASTPGGDPFYGYTF. In DNA form, the CDR3 reads TGTGCCAGCACCCCGGGGGGAGACCCATTCTATGGCTACACCTTC.

This chain uses TRBV4-1 with TRBJ2-7; D gene ambiguous. This CDR3 spans 15 amino acids. CDR1 MGHRA and CDR2 YSYEKL come from the germline V gene. Trimming stripped 0 bases from V and 1 base from J, with 10 bases between. DNA for the CDR3: TGCGCCAGCAGCCAAGATGCCAGTCAATCCTACGAGCAGTACTTC. Encoded protein: CASSQDASQSYEQYF.

The chain is built from TRBV4-3 and TRBJ1-1, with no clear D. Germline V gene sequence: CDR1 LGHNA, CDR2 YSLEER. Trimming left V 0 bases short and J 8 bases short, with 4 bases between. The CDR3 runs to 11 residues. CDR3: CASSQDREAFF. Written as DNA, the CDR3 is TGCGCCAGCAGCCAAGATCGGGAAGCTTTCTTT.

This clone was found once. The genes are TRBV5-5 and TRBJ1-3; TRBD1 matches 7 bases. Germline V gives CDR1 SGHKS, CDR2 YYEKEE (reference sequence). The CDR3 contains 15 residues. Trimming removed 2 bases from V and 0 bases from J; junction bases left unmatched: 2. The CDR3 nucleotides are TGTGCCAGCAGCTTCGACAGGGTCTCTGGAAACACCATATATTTT. It codes for CASSFDRVSGNTIYF.

The V call is TRBV19, the J call TRBJ2-7, with D perhaps TRBD2 (5 bases). CDR1 LNHDA and CDR2 SQIVND come from the germline V gene (reference sequence). CDR3 length: 12 amino acids. Trimming removed 5 bases at V and 3 bases at J, with 8 bases between. CDR3 protein: CASSPDYYEQYF. The CDR3 DNA reads TGTGCCAGTAGTCCAGACTACTACGAGCAGTACTTC.

The chain couples TRBV18 to TRBJ2-7; the match to TRBD2 covers 7 bases. Unmatched junction bases numbered 6, after V lost 1 base and J lost 0 bases. CDR3 size: 16 residues. Germline CDR1 is KGHSH and CDR2 is LQKENI. The chain's CDR3 is CASSPLRAGSSYEQYF. CDR3 sequence (DNA): TGTGCCAGCTCACCACTTCGAGCGGGGAGCTCCTACGAGCAGTACTTC.

The chain is built from TRBV3-1 (or the pseudogene TRBV3-2) and TRBJ1-2, with D tentatively TRBD1 (5 bases). V lost 1 base, J lost 8 bases, and 8 bases lay in between. The CDR3 spans 12 residues. From germline, CDR1 is LGHDT and CDR2 YNNKEL (reference sequence). CDR3 protein: CASSQVGVGYTF. The CDR3 bases are TGTGCCAGCAGCCAAGTAGGGGTCGGCTACACCTTC.

The V call is TRBV3-1 (or the pseudogene TRBV3-2), the J call TRBJ1-1, with D hard to call. The ends were cut back, 0 bases at V and 5 bases at J, with 10 bases in the middle. The CDR3 runs to 14 residues. CDR1 and CDR2 (germline): LGHDT, YNNKEL (reference sequence). In DNA, the CDR3 is TGTGCCAGCAGCCAAGAGTGGCTGTCTACTGAAGCTTTCTTT. Translation: CASSQEWLSTEAFF.

This sequence joins TRBV28 and TRBJ1-6; 7 bases are shared with TRBD1. J gave up 5 bases and V 2 bases, and 3 bases lay outside the gene matches. Germline CDR1 is MDHEN and CDR2 is SYDVKM. The CDR3 has 15 amino acids. CDR3 amino acids: CASSLGTAHNSPLHF. The CDR3 region has the DNA TGTGCCAGCAGTTTAGGGACAGCCCATAATTCACCCCTCCACTTT.

The V and J genes are TRBV12-5 and TRBJ1-4, with 9 bases that match TRBD1. Germline V CDR1 and CDR2: LGHNT, FRNRAP. With V trimmed by 0 bases and J by 8 bases, 7 bases remained unmatched. This CDR3 contains 16 residues. Here the CDR3 reads CASGLVPTGGFEKLFF. DNA for the CDR3: TGTGCTAGTGGTTTGGTCCCGACAGGGGGGTTCGAAAAACTGTTTTTT.

The V call is TRBV7-2, the J call TRBJ1-3; 10 bases agree with TRBD1. The CDR3 loop spans 19 amino acids. The ends lost 5 bases at V and 0 bases at J; junction bases unmatched: 13. Per germline, CDR1 SGHTA and CDR2 FQGNSA. The CDR3 DNA reads as TGTGCCAGCAGCACTCGGGACAGGGGCGAAACTAACTCTGGAAACACCATATATTTT. This codes for CASSTRDRGETNSGNTIYF.

The gene calls are TRBV5-1 and TRBJ2-2; no clear D. Germline assignment: CDR1 SGHRS and CDR2 YFSETQ. The CDR3 runs to 14 residues. Trimming left V 2 bases short and J 1 base short, with 6 bases between. The CDR3 coding sequence is TGCGCCAGCAGCTTCCCAGGGAACACCGGGGAGCTGTTTTTT. Translation gives CASSFPGNTGELFF.

The chain joins TRBV27 to TRBJ2-3; TRBD1 agrees at 7 bases. The ends lost 6 bases at V and 6 bases at J; junction bases unmatched: 9. Germline V lookup: CDR1 MNHEY, CDR2 SMNVEV (reference sequence). This CDR3 is built from 14 residues. CDR3 in amino acids: CASSATGLQDTQYF. The CDR3 DNA reads TGTGCCAGCAGCGCGACAGGGCTCCAGGATACGCAGTATTTT.